A single sample is the source of the 9 T cell receptor beta chains below, sequenced in a study of blood T cell repertoires in COVID-19 (dated by TCRdb to 2020 to 2021). The library was obtained by the immunoSEQ multiplex PCR assay. The immuneACCESS repertoire file appears here via TCRdb, limited to in-frame rearrangements. These files lack a portion of the clones; in checked studies, under half of the deficit traces to unresolved V genes, and the cause of the others is not known. The sample profile shows tens of thousands of clones; around 84% of them were found once. About an eighth of the sample comes from the top ten. The sample was peripheral blood. The source of these receptors is a human donor in a cohort sampled during active COVID-19.

The CDR3 DNA sequence: TGTGCCAGCAGCCAGAGGGACAGGGGCCCTGAAGCTTTCTTT. As protein: CASSQRDRGPEAFF. This chain uses TRBV3-1 (or the pseudogene TRBV3-2) with TRBJ1-1, with 10 bases lining up with TRBD1. CDR1 and CDR2 from the germline V gene are LGHDT and YNNKEL (reference sequence). The V gene end was trimmed by 3 bases and the J gene end by 6 bases; junction bases not matched to a gene: 4. The CDR3 is 14 residues long.

The rearrangement links TRBV7-9 to TRBJ2-5; TRBD2 aligns across 13 bases. In germline, CDR1 is SEHNR, CDR2 FQNEAQ (reference sequence). The CDR3 has 16 amino acids. Trimming took 6 bases from V and 5 from J; bases not matched to a gene: 9. CDR3 coding DNA: TGTGCCAGCAGTCGCGGACTAGCGGGGGTTTCGGAGACCCAGTACTTC. As protein: CASSRGLAGVSETQYF.

V usage is TRBV2 and J usage is TRBJ2-1, with 7 bases that match TRBD1. Germline V CDR1 and CDR2: SNHLY, FYNNEI. J lost 10 bases, V lost 0 bases, and 6 bases had no gene match. The CDR3 is 14 residues long. The CDR3 spells CASSEALRGPEQFF. In DNA form, the CDR3 reads TGTGCCAGCAGTGAAGCGCTAAGGGGGCCGGAGCAGTTCTTC.

The V gene is TRBV11-3, the J gene TRBJ2-1, with D hard to call. Germline V CDR1 and CDR2: SGHNT, YENEEA. The germline V and J ends were trimmed by 4 bases and 1 base, with 11 bases remaining between them. The CDR3 extends over 15 amino acids. This CDR3 is CASSSRSVSYNEQFF. The CDR3 DNA is TGTGCCAGCAGCTCGCGGAGTGTTTCCTACAATGAGCAGTTCTTC.

The chain carries TRBV2 and TRBJ2-6; D call uncertain. In germline, CDR1 is SNHLY, CDR2 FYNNEI. The V and J ends lost 8 bases and 0 bases respectively, with 5 bases between them. The CDR3 is made up of 13 amino acids. The CDR3 DNA reads TGTGCCAGCGCGAGCTCTGGGGCCAACGTCCTGACTTTC. Its protein is CASASSGANVLTF.

V is TRBV28 and J is TRBJ2-3; perhaps TRBD2 as D (6 bases). Germline loops: CDR1 MDHEN, CDR2 SYDVKM. V lost 10 bases and J 1 base, leaving 18 bases between the germline ends. CDR3 size: 15 residues. In DNA, the CDR3 is TGTGCCACCGGTCCCCCAGGAGGGGGCACAGATACGCAGTATTTT. It translates to CATGPPGGGTDTQYF.

This sequence joins TRBV1 and TRBJ2-2; TRBD2, as called in the table, went unchecked against the DNA. TRBV1 is noted as a pseudogene. This CDR3 has 19 amino acids. DNA for the CDR3: TGCACCCGCAGCCAAGGCCCCTGGACTGGCGGGGGGGGGACCGGGGAGCTGTTTTTT. This encodes CTRSQGPWTGGGGTGELFF.

The V gene is TRBV5-1, the J gene TRBJ1-2; maybe TRBD1 (6 bases). Germline CDR1 SGHRS, CDR2 YFSETQ. The CDR3 loop spans 15 amino acids. The V and J ends lost 0 bases and 3 bases respectively, with 12 bases between them. The CDR3 DNA reads TGCGCCAGCAGCTTGGGCTCAGGGGCGGACTATGGCTACACCTTC. Encoded protein: CASSLGSGADYGYTF.

This clone was seen a few times. CDR3 region: CASKSDYEQYF. The CDR3 DNA is TGTGCCAGCAAGTCAGACTACGAGCAGTACTTC. V gene TRBV5-4 combines with J gene TRBJ2-7; no clear D gene. From germline, CDR1 is SGHNT and CDR2 YYREEE (reference sequence). The CDR3 has 11 residues. V lost 6 bases and J 3 bases, leaving 7 bases between the germline ends.